This TCR beta chain emerged from a study of T cell responses to AZD1222 COVID-19 vaccine. Looking at the study overall: Some second doses came at about 4 weeks and others at about 12 weeks; these were pooled.

Findings and caveats of the study: There were repertoire samples only from the period after the peak T cell response. Spike-specific TCR depth and breadth grew after two AZD1222 doses.

CDR3 length: 15 residues. In germline, CDR1 is WNHNN, CDR2 SYGVQD (reference sequence). The V segment lost 0 bases and the J segment 3 bases; nucleotides outside the gene matches: 4. Profiling relied on immunoSEQ multiplex PCR, and the TCRdb table lists in-frame clones only, not all of them. The sample holds about 100,000 clones, about 89% seen once. Regarding this clone: What it recognizes is unknown.

The sequencing used peripheral blood, collected on day 0 of AZD1222 vaccination. The chain is built from TRBV10-1 and TRBJ2-7; TRBD1 agrees at 8 bases. This clonotype was obtained from an adult in good health. The CDR3 DNA sequence: TGCGCCAGCAGTGAGTCTGGACAGGGTCTCTACGAGCAGTACTTC. It is translated as CASSESGQGLYEQYF.